The rows below give T cell receptor beta chains drawn from one sample of a study of T cells in Graves' hyperthyroidism and ophthalmopathy. TCRdb re-called the multiplex PCR reads with MiXCR, one entry per CDR3 protein. The sample includes approximately 380,000 distinct CDR3 sequences, 15% to 20% seen only once; the top ten take 3% to 4.5%. What was sequenced was blood. These receptors all stem from a young woman with Graves' hyperthyroidism. Each CDR3 is given without its conserved first and last residue.

j_gene: TRBJ2-5
v_gene: TRBV4-2
CDR3aa: ASSQDEVQETQY

j_gene: TRBJ1-1
v_gene: TRBV11-3
CDR3aa: ASSFSSSTEAF

j_gene: TRBJ2-4
v_gene: TRBV20-1
CDR3aa: SASSGSKNIQY

j_gene: TRBJ1-2
v_gene: TRBV12-3/TRBV12-4
CDR3aa: ASSSYQGALGYGYT

j_gene: TRBJ2-7
v_gene: TRBV27
CDR3aa: ASSFRGNSYEQY

j_gene: TRBJ2-1
v_gene: TRBV27
CDR3aa: ASSFSRATYRVNEQF

j_gene: TRBJ2-7
v_gene: TRBV11-1
CDR3aa: TSSLEPGTIRYEQY

j_gene: TRBJ1-5
v_gene: TRBV19
CDR3aa: ASSTNRGAPQH

j_gene: TRBJ1-5
v_gene: TRBV2
CDR3aa: ASSEEGGIGQPQH

j_gene: TRBJ2-7
v_gene: TRBV9
CDR3aa: ASSVAQGATEQY

j_gene: TRBJ2-7
v_gene: TRBV30
CDR3aa: AWSSGGSSYEQY

j_gene: TRBJ2-7
v_gene: TRBV2
CDR3aa: ASTRDRGYEQY

j_gene: TRBJ2-2
v_gene: TRBV18
CDR3aa: ASSPRGGPTTTHSGELF

j_gene: TRBJ1-2
v_gene: TRBV15
CDR3aa: ATSAEQGFHYGYT

j_gene: TRBJ2-5
v_gene: TRBV20-1
CDR3aa: SASGGAEETQY

j_gene: TRBJ2-5
v_gene: TRBV18
CDR3aa: ASSPRHSSQETQY

j_gene: TRBJ1-1
v_gene: TRBV20-1
CDR3aa: SASTGDTEAF

j_gene: TRBJ2-5
v_gene: TRBV10-3
CDR3aa: AISETSGGQETKY

j_gene: TRBJ1-5
v_gene: TRBV27
CDR3aa: ASSPGQERPQH

j_gene: TRBJ1-5
v_gene: TRBV2
CDR3aa: ASSERGDSNQPQH

j_gene: TRBJ1-1
v_gene: TRBV6-1
CDR3aa: ASGRTGAVLIPEAF

j_gene: TRBJ1-2
v_gene: TRBV4-1
CDR3aa: ASSQAWDRDGIPSGGYT

j_gene: TRBJ1-2
v_gene: TRBV6-1
CDR3aa: ASSEPGGIYGYT

j_gene: TRBJ2-2
v_gene: TRBV3-1
CDR3aa: ASSHGTGELF

j_gene: TRBJ2-5
v_gene: TRBV12-3/TRBV12-4
CDR3aa: AINARAQETQY

j_gene: TRBJ1-2
v_gene: TRBV6-5
CDR3aa: ASSSPGTGGASYGYT

j_gene: TRBJ2-5
v_gene: TRBV7-2
CDR3aa: ASSLATSGGETKY

j_gene: TRBJ2-5
v_gene: TRBV3-1
CDR3aa: ASSQDTSRRAQY

j_gene: TRBJ2-7
v_gene: TRBV28
CDR3aa: ASSLEAGGRVEQY

j_gene: TRBJ2-2
v_gene: TRBV2
CDR3aa: ASSDFRFIANTGELF

j_gene: TRBJ2-7
v_gene: TRBV6-1
CDR3aa: ASTPRGRGLYEQY

j_gene: TRBJ1-1
v_gene: TRBV5-1
CDR3aa: ASSLDVVTEAF

j_gene: TRBJ2-5
v_gene: TRBV12-3/TRBV12-4
CDR3aa: ASSGQGQETQY

j_gene: TRBJ2-5
v_gene: TRBV12-3/TRBV12-4
CDR3aa: ASSQGQGRRETQY

j_gene: TRBJ2-7
v_gene: TRBV11-3
CDR3aa: ASSLAAGSSYEQY

j_gene: TRBJ2-7
v_gene: TRBV5-1
CDR3aa: ASSLAGRYLDEQY

j_gene: TRBJ1-1
v_gene: TRBV4-1
CDR3aa: ASSLGHQKYGTEAF

j_gene: TRBJ2-7
v_gene: TRBV7-9
CDR3aa: ASSLTDPSYEQY

j_gene: TRBJ2-2
v_gene: TRBV6-1
CDR3aa: ASSEFRPNTGELF

j_gene: TRBJ2-5
v_gene: TRBV6-5
CDR3aa: ASSYLGGETQY

j_gene: TRBJ1-1
v_gene: TRBV3-1
CDR3aa: ASSQRQPNTEAF

j_gene: TRBJ2-5
v_gene: TRBV6-1
CDR3aa: AIGTSGALETQY

j_gene: TRBJ2-7
v_gene: TRBV10-3
CDR3aa: AITEGQGAYEQY

j_gene: TRBJ2-2
v_gene: TRBV7-2
CDR3aa: ASSFAGGVNTGELF

j_gene: TRBJ2-7
v_gene: TRBV9
CDR3aa: ASSVGDSYLSYEQY

j_gene: TRBJ2-7
v_gene: TRBV6-1
CDR3aa: ASSEGLGGDEQY

j_gene: TRBJ2-7
v_gene: TRBV6-1
CDR3aa: ASRWLWGQGPDEQY

j_gene: TRBJ2-4
v_gene: TRBV7-8
CDR3aa: ASSLAKNIQY

j_gene: TRBJ2-7
v_gene: TRBV6-2/TRBV6-3
CDR3aa: ASNQDTDYEQY

j_gene: TRBJ1-2
v_gene: TRBV5-1
CDR3aa: ASSSDTGKQGT

j_gene: TRBJ1-6
v_gene: TRBV9
CDR3aa: ASSVEGSPLH

j_gene: TRBJ1-2
v_gene: TRBV24-1
CDR3aa: ATSDLRTYGYT

j_gene: TRBJ2-5
v_gene: TRBV7-2
CDR3aa: ASSPPGGMETQY

j_gene: TRBJ1-1
v_gene: TRBV28
CDR3aa: ASSYDRMNTEAF

j_gene: TRBJ2-5
v_gene: TRBV11-2
CDR3aa: ASSLDLLAGSETQY

j_gene: TRBJ1-2
v_gene: TRBV11-2
CDR3aa: ASSLYDRSYGYT

j_gene: TRBJ1-1
v_gene: TRBV10-3
CDR3aa: AISEASAGVNTEAF

j_gene: TRBJ2-7
v_gene: TRBV6-1
CDR3aa: ASSGFSEGASYEQY

j_gene: TRBJ1-1
v_gene: TRBV5-1
CDR3aa: ASSLGPVAF